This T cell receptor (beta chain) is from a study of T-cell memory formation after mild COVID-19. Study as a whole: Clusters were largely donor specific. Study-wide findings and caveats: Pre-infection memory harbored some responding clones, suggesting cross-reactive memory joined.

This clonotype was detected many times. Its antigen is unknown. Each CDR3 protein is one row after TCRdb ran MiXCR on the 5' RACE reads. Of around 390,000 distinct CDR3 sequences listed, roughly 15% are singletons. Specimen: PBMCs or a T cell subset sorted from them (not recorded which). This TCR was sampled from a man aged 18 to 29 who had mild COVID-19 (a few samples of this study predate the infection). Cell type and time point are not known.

This chain's CDR3 is CASSHGLGNQPQHF. CDR3 nucleotide sequence: TGCGCCAGCAGCCACGGACTAGGGAATCAGCCCCAGCATTTT. The chain has TRBV4-3 and TRBJ1-5; D call uncertain. Germline CDR1 LGHNA, CDR2 YSLEER. CDR3 size: 14 residues. Trimming took off 3 bases at V and 4 bases at J, with 10 bases between the two ends.